This T cell receptor beta chain derives from a study of blood T cell repertoires in COVID-19. Whole-study context: Some COVID-19 samples were acute and others convalescent; all came from the United States, Italy and Spain. T cells, B-cell-depleted T cells, or PBMCs provided the cDNA or gDNA that served as material.

The CDR3 covers 15 residues. Germline-derived CDR1 and CDR2 are MNHNS and SASEGT. The V gene lost 2 bases and the J gene lost 2 bases, with 13 bases spanning the gap. Authors' analysis steps: Reference gene primer amplification yielded estimated nucleated cell counts. The table came from immunoSEQ multiplex PCR; TCRdb's copy has only in-frame clones and leaves some out. D and trimming were read from the DNA, whereas the V and J calls and clone size are those reported in that table. The sample records some 460,000 clones, about 89% being singletons. The sequence was collected from a woman between 25 and 40 years old with acute or convalescent COVID-19. This chain links TRBV6-1 with TRBJ2-7; D possibly corresponds to TRBD1 (5 bases). Input material: peripheral blood. CDR3 amino acids: CASSEMWTLTYEQYF. DNA of the CDR3: TGTGCCAGCAGTGAAATGTGGACACTAACCTACGAGCAGTACTTC.